This T cell receptor beta chain was profiled in a study of vaccination and CD4 T cells after COVID-19. For the study at large: Spike peptides, overlapping and drawn from SARS-CoV-2, HCoV-NL63, HCoV-OC43 and HCoV-229E, were used to stimulate cells.

An Oncomine TCR Beta short-read assay was used to sequence the DNA from cultured CD4+ T cells. Each CDR3 protein gets one entry after TCRdb re-called the PCR reads with MiXCR. This sample has about 7,600 distinct CDR3 sequences, with 40% to 45% found just once. Trimming pared 2 bases from V and 4 bases from J, leaving 5 bases between. Germline assignment: CDR1 MNHNS and CDR2 SASEGT. CDR3 length equals 12 residues. There are a few counts of this clonotype. The antigen is undetermined. Treatment described: approximately 9-day PBMC culture with coronavirus spike peptide pools or control peptides (ViraFEST assay). Gathering of the CD4+ T cells, from the unexposed donor, took place before the COVID-19 pandemic (2011-2018).

The sequenced sample was CD4+ T cells from blood, cultured in vitro. This TCR was sampled from a human donor in good health. The chain employs TRBV6-1 and TRBJ1-1; no reliable D call. CDR3 amino acids: CASSELGTEAFF. The CDR3 coding sequence is TGTGCCAGCAGTGAATTGGGCACTGAAGCTTTCTTT.